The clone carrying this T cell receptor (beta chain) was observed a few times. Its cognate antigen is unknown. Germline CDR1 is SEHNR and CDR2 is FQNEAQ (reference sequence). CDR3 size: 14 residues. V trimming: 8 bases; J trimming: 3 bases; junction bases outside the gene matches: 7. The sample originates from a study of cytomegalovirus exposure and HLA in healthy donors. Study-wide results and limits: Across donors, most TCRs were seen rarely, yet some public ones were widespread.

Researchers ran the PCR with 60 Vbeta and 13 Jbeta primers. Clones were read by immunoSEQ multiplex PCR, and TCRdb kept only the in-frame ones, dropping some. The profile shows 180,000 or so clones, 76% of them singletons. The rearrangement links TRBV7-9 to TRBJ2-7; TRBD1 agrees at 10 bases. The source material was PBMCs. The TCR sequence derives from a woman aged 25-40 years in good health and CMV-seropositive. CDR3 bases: TGTGCCAGCGCCGGAGACAGGGGGCTCTACGAGCAGTACTTC. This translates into CASAGDRGLYEQYF.